This T cell receptor (beta chain) was sequenced during a study of beta chain features in type 1 diabetes. Looking at the study overall: Healthy donors, compared against patients, showed similar age, gender and cell yields.

Study-wide results and limits: TCRB CDR3s were moderately but significantly shorter in Type 1 diabetes patients in all four CD4+ subsets.

On this clone itself: Its antigen is not known.

Purity exceeded 98% in all sorted populations. V lost 8 bases and J 4 bases, leaving 9 bases between the germline ends. CDR3 length: 12 amino acids. CDR1 MDHEN and CDR2 SYDVKM come from the germline V gene. The sequenced template was cDNA made from the entire isolated RNA. Sequenced by immunoSEQ multiplex PCR; TCRdb stores in-frame clones only, minus some. Altogether about 280,000 clones are present, roughly 15% being singletons, with the ten largest covering more than 0.015%. This clonotype was obtained from a man aged 18-30 years with type 1 diabetes. This chain uses TRBV28 with TRBJ1-3; tentative D call: TRBD1 (6 bases). The sample was naive CD4+ T cells from blood. The CDR3 reads CASEQGGNTIYF. In nucleotides, the CDR3 is TGTGCCAGCGAACAGGGAGGAAACACCATATATTTT.